The 30 T cell receptor beta chains below all came from one sample that was sequenced in a study of blood T cells in healthy people across ages. The use of a sample-barcoded 5' primer and a J-beta primer mix characterized a second PCR of about 7 to 12 cycles. MiXCR was run by TCRdb on the 5' RACE reads, yielding one entry per CDR3 protein. The repertoire holds hundreds of thousands of distinct CDR3 sequences, with around 43% as singletons. Sequenced material: blood. The receptors here all came from a man aged 55-75 years in good health.

This clonotype has more than one count but fewer than ten. The chain has TRBV11-1 and TRBJ1-4; tentatively, D is TRBD1 (5 bases). The germline V and J ends were trimmed by 10 bases and 8 bases, with 17 bases remaining between them. CDR3 length: 13 residues. Germline V CDR1 and CDR2: SGHAT, FQDESV (reference sequence). CDR3 in amino acids: CATGEHSGEKLFF. The DNA of the CDR3 is TGTGCCACGGGGGAACATTCCGGAGAAAAACTGTTTTTT.

The chain is built from TRBV12-3 or TRBV12-4 and TRBJ2-1; D is tentatively TRBD1 or TRBD2 (5 bases each). The CDR3 is made up of 14 amino acids. The V end was cut by 1 base, the J end by 5 bases, with 9 bases between. In nucleotides, the CDR3 is TGTGCCAGCAGTTTAGGGGACGTTAACAATGAGCAGTTCTTC. Translated, it gives CASSLGDVNNEQFF.

This clonotype has just a few counts. The rearrangement uses TRBV6-1 and TRBJ2-5, with 11 bases aligning to TRBD1. Germline-derived CDR1 and CDR2 are MNHNS and SASEGT. The CDR3 runs to 14 residues. J was trimmed by 1 base and V by 8 bases; bases with no gene match: 3. CDR3 coding DNA: TGTGCCAGCGGTGGGACAGGGGGCCAAGAGACCCAGTACTTC. Amino acid sequence: CASGGTGGQETQYF.

Turning to this clonotype: A much larger clone sits a single nucleotide away, making a read error possible. The rearrangement links TRBV5-6 to TRBJ2-7; possibly TRBD1 for D (5 bases). The ends were cut back, 1 base at V and 2 bases at J, with 7 bases in the middle. CDR1 and CDR2 (germline): SGHDT, YYEEEE. This CDR3 is built from 13 residues. The CDR3 spells CASSLPGPYEQYF. The CDR3 bases are TGTGCCAGCAGCTTGCCAGGGCCCTACGAGCAGTACTTC.

Details on this clonotype: This may arise from a read error, as a much more abundant clone is one base away. This chain connects TRBV9 to TRBJ2-2; TRBD2 is a possible D gene (5 bases). The germline gives CDR1 SGDLS, CDR2 YYNGEE. This CDR3 region has 13 residues. Trimming removed 3 bases from V and 6 bases from J, with 9 bases in between. The CDR3 here is CASSGDGAGELFF. CDR3 coding DNA: TGTGCCAGCAGCGGAGACGGGGCCGGGGAGCTGTTTTTT.

This clonotype has just one count. The V gene is TRBV12-3 or TRBV12-4, the J gene TRBJ1-2; 10 nucleotides match TRBD1. The CDR3 consists of 15 residues. J gave up 4 bases and V 4 bases, and 6 bases lay outside the gene matches. The CDR3: CASSYATGGSYGYTF. CDR3 coding DNA: TGTGCCAGCAGTTACGCGACAGGGGGCAGCTATGGCTACACCTTC.

This rearrangement joins TRBV7-2 to TRBJ1-6; TRBD1 agrees at 7 bases. CDR3 length equals 15 residues. V dropped 5 bases and J dropped 10; count of bases not matched to a gene: 11. Germline V gene lookup returns CDR1 SGHTA and CDR2 FQGNSA. In DNA form, the CDR3 reads TGTGCCAGCAGCAGAATACTAACAGGGGAATCACCCCTCCACTTT. Residues: CASSRILTGESPLHF.

This clonotype was detected a few times. The chain has TRBV14 and TRBJ1-5, with 7 nucleotides matching TRBD1. The CDR3 contains 13 residues. After removal of 5 bases from V and 7 bases from J, the junction contained 5 bases not matched to a gene. Germline V lookup: CDR1 SGHDN, CDR2 FVKESK. The CDR3 nucleotides read TGTGCCAGCAGCAGGGCAGGGGGACAGCCCCAGCATTTT. Residues: CASSRAGGQPQHF.

The gene calls are TRBV30 and TRBJ1-1; D gene uncertain. The CDR3 contains 12 residues. In germline, CDR1 is GTSNPN, CDR2 SVGIG (reference sequence). Deletions cut 0 bases from V and 0 bases from J, with 2 bases between. For the CDR3, the DNA is TGTGCCTGGAGTGTAATGAACACTGAAGCTTTCTTT. Translating gives CAWSVMNTEAFF.

The rearrangement joins TRBV20-1 to TRBJ2-1, with 7 bases identical to TRBD2. The CDR3 contains 15 residues. With V trimmed by 3 bases and J by 1 base, 6 bases remained unmatched. The germline V gene encodes CDR1 DFQATT and CDR2 SNEGSKA (reference sequence). The CDR3 nucleotides are TGCAGTGCTAGCAAACTAGCGATGTCCTACAATGAGCAGTTCTTC. This encodes CSASKLAMSYNEQFF.

J is TRBJ2-1 and V is TRBV11-3; D not resolved. V was clipped by 0 bases and J by 14 bases, with 8 bases between them. The CDR3 totals 11 residues. Germline CDR1 reads SGHNT; CDR2 reads YENEEA. CDR3 in amino acids: CASSLDLKKFF. Here the CDR3 DNA reads TGTGCCAGCAGCTTAGATCTGAAAAAGTTCTTC.

This sequence joins TRBV27 and TRBJ2-3, with D possibly matching TRBD1 (5 bases). CDR1 is MNHEY, CDR2 SMNVEV, per germline (reference sequence). The ends were cut back, 7 bases at V and 2 bases at J, with 16 bases in the middle. The CDR3 spans 15 residues. CDR3 in amino acids: CASTRWGGATDTQYF. DNA of the CDR3: TGTGCCAGCACCCGATGGGGTGGGGCCACAGATACGCAGTATTTT.

In this sample, this clonotype turned up a few times. The rearrangement uses TRBV4-1 and TRBJ1-2, with D perhaps TRBD1 (5 bases). The CDR3 spans 15 residues. Germline V gene data show CDR1 as MGHRA and CDR2 as YSYEKL. V lost 0 bases and J lost 8, with 16 bases in between. CDR3 sequence reads: CASSQEEGIGLGYTF. DNA for the CDR3: TGCGCCAGCAGCCAAGAGGAGGGGATAGGGCTGGGCTACACCTTC.

This clonotype was seen more than once but under ten times. The V gene is TRBV6-6, the J gene TRBJ1-2; no clear D gene. V lost 3 bases, J lost 0 bases, and 14 bases lay in between. In germline, CDR1 is MNHNY, CDR2 SVGAGI (reference sequence). The CDR3 length is 16 residues. Here the CDR3 reads CASSYQEPRSNYGYTF. The CDR3 nucleotides read TGTGCCAGCAGTTATCAGGAACCACGCTCTAACTATGGCTACACCTTC.

This clonotype came up a few times. V gene TRBV2 combines with J gene TRBJ2-7; no definite D call. This CDR3 region has 12 residues. Germline values: CDR1 SNHLY, CDR2 FYNNEI. V was cut by 4 bases and J by 9 bases, with 13 bases left in between. CDR3 DNA: TGTGCCAGCAGTGGGGATGTTCCCGGGCAGTACTTC. Translating it yields CASSGDVPGQYF. Looking up the rest from reference TRBV2 and TRBJ2-7 gives the full variable domain: EPEVTQTPSHQVTQMGQEVILRCVPISNHLYFYWYRQILGQKVEFLVSFYNNEISEKSEIFDDQFSVERPDGSNFTLKIRSTKLEDSAMYFCASSGDVPGQYFGPGTRLTVT.

CDR3 coding DNA: TGTGCCAGCAGCCAAGTTTTGGGCACTAAATCCTATGGCTACACCTTC. Encoded protein: CASSQVLGTKSYGYTF. V is TRBV14 and J is TRBJ1-2; D is unclear. Trimming took 1 base from V and 4 from J, leaving 16 bases between them. The CDR3 runs 16 residues. CDR1 SGHDN and CDR2 FVKESK come from the germline V gene. Full variable domain (missing parts from reference TRBV14 and TRBJ1-2): EAGVTQFPSHSVIEKGQTVTLRCDPISGHDNLYWYRRVMGKEIKFLLHFVKESKQDESGMPNNRFLAERTGGTYSTLKVQPAELEDSGVYFCASSQVLGTKSYGYTFGSGTRLTVV.

The gene calls are TRBV5-1 and TRBJ2-1; D might be TRBD2 (6 bases). Judging by the DNA end, TRBJ2-7 fits better; the J call may be wrong. This CDR3 is 15 amino acids long. Germline assignment: CDR1 SGHRS and CDR2 YFSETQ. CDR3 region: CASSLLAQRYNEQYF. For the CDR3, the DNA is TGCGCCAGCAGCTTACTAGCCCAGCGCTACAATGAGCAGTACTTC.

This clonotype turned up a few times. The J gene is TRBJ2-1, the V gene TRBV7-9; 14 nucleotides agree with TRBD2. The CDR3 runs 15 residues. Germline V CDR1 and CDR2: SEHNR, FQNEAQ (reference sequence). V lost 5 bases and J lost 12; bases outside the gene matches: 9. This CDR3 is CASSPGTSGGEVQFF. Written as DNA, the CDR3 is TGTGCCAGCAGCCCCGGGACTAGCGGGGGTGAAGTGCAGTTCTTC.

This clonotype turned up a few times. The rearrangement links TRBV6-5 to TRBJ1-6; unclear D gene. Trimming shortened V by 2 bases and J by 5 bases, and 13 bases separated the two germline ends. The CDR3 spans 16 residues. The V gene's germline CDR1 is MNHEY and CDR2 SVGAGI. Written as DNA, the CDR3 is TGTGCCAGCAGTTACAGAAGGACGGTTGATAATTCACCCCTCCACTTT. It specifies CASSYRRTVDNSPLHF.

In its sample, this clonotype was seen many times. CDR3 residues: CASSRTSGGTYEQYF. The CDR3 DNA reads as TGCGCCAGCAGCCGGACCTCCGGCGGTACCTACGAGCAGTACTTC. This chain connects TRBV4-3 to TRBJ2-7; D is unclear. The CDR3 length is 15 residues. Germline CDR1 and CDR2: LGHNA and YSLEER. The ends were cut back, 4 bases at V and 2 bases at J, with 15 bases in the middle.

This clonotype was recorded a few times. The V call is TRBV7-9, the J call TRBJ2-7; D might be TRBD2 (6 bases). Germline V CDR1 and CDR2: SEHNR, FQNEAQ (reference sequence). This CDR3 region has 16 residues. The V and J ends lost 4 bases and 2 bases respectively, with 18 bases between them. CDR3 DNA sequence: TGTGCCAGCAGCTCCGGACTACGGAGGGTCACCTACGAGCAGTACTTC. Its protein product is CASSSGLRRVTYEQYF.

V gene TRBV6-2 or TRBV6-3 combines with J gene TRBJ2-1; D unclear. Looked up from germline, CDR1 is MNHEY and CDR2 is SVGEGT. Trimming cost V 7 bases and J 9 bases, with 19 bases left between them. This CDR3 has 14 residues. The CDR3 here is CASNHYPSTSEQFF. As DNA, the CDR3 is TGTGCCAGCAACCACTATCCTTCTACAAGTGAGCAGTTCTTC.

This clonotype was detected only a few times. J is TRBJ2-1 and V is TRBV28; D is ambiguous. The end of the DNA aligns better with TRBJ2-7, so the J call may be wrong. The CDR3 extends over 14 amino acids. Germline V gives CDR1 MDHEN, CDR2 SYDVKM. CDR3 sequence: CASSLPSGYNEQYF. The CDR3 nucleotides read TGTGCCAGCAGTCTTCCATCGGGCTACAATGAGCAGTACTTC.

This chain uses TRBV5-1 with TRBJ2-7; 8 bases line up with TRBD1. This CDR3 comprises 16 residues. Germline assignment: CDR1 SGHRS and CDR2 YFSETQ. Germline trimming cut 1 base from V and 2 bases from J; bases unmatched to any gene: 8. The CDR3 loop is CASSLTGGSKTYEQYF. For the CDR3, the DNA is TGCGCCAGCAGCTTGACAGGGGGATCCAAGACCTACGAGCAGTACTTC.

This clonotype was counted a single time. The chain recombines TRBV4-1 with TRBJ2-7; 11 bases agree with TRBD2. The last part of the DNA fits TRBJ2-5 better; the J call may be wrong. Per the germline V gene, CDR1 is MGHRA and CDR2 is YSYEKL. The CDR3 length is 16 residues. In DNA, the CDR3 is TGCGCCAGCAGCCAAGGGATTAGCGGGGGGGGAGAGACCCAGTACTTC. Translated: CASSQGISGGGETQYF.

The chain uses TRBV20-1 and TRBJ2-1, with TRBD1 matching over 8 bases. The CDR3 has 12 residues. The germline V gene has CDR1 DFQATT and CDR2 SNEGSKA (reference sequence). The J segment lost 8 bases and the V segment lost 5 bases, leaving 5 bases of the junction unmatched. The CDR3 here is CSACQGADEQFF. CDR3 in DNA: TGCAGTGCTTGCCAGGGGGCGGATGAGCAGTTCTTC.

This sequence joins TRBV9 and TRBJ2-6, with unresolved D. CDR1 and CDR2 (germline): SGDLS, YYNGEE. Trimming shortened V by 6 bases and J by 0 bases, and 4 bases separated the two germline ends. The CDR3 totals 13 residues. The CDR3 loop reads CASTHSGANVLTF. The CDR3 nucleotides read TGTGCCAGCACCCACTCTGGGGCCAACGTCCTGACTTTC.

The chain employs TRBV7-8 and TRBJ2-4, with 7 bases that match TRBD2. Germline CDR1 and CDR2: SGHVS and FQNEAQ. CDR3 length: 17 residues. J gave up 1 base and V 5 bases, and 11 bases lay outside the gene matches. CDR3 in DNA: TGTGCCAGCAGCCGGTCTAGCGGACCTTTGGCCAAAAACATTCAGTACTTC. Encoded protein: CASSRSSGPLAKNIQYF.

This clonotype was picked up a small number of times. The V call is TRBV7-9, the J call TRBJ2-6; D ambiguous. Germline loops: CDR1 SEHNR, CDR2 FQNEAQ (reference sequence). Trimming pared 2 bases from V and 8 bases from J, leaving 7 bases between. The CDR3 contains 13 residues. CDR3 DNA: TGTGCCAGCAGCTTAAGTGACTCCAACGTCCTGACTTTC. Encoded protein: CASSLSDSNVLTF. The whole variable domain, filled in from reference TRBV7-9 and TRBJ2-6, reads DTGVSQNPRHKITKRGQNVTFRCDPISEHNRLYWYRQTLGQGPEFLTYFQNEAQLEKSRLLSDRFSAERPKGSFSTLEIQRTEQGDSAMYLCASSLSDSNVLTFGAGSRLTVL.

This clonotype has just a few counts. The J gene is TRBJ2-3, the V gene TRBV28, with TRBD1 matching over 12 bases. J was trimmed by 6 bases and V by 6 bases; bases with no gene match: 10. The germline V gene has CDR1 MDHEN and CDR2 SYDVKM. The CDR3 extends over 16 amino acids. The CDR3 protein is CASRTAGTGGEDTQYF. The CDR3 coding sequence is TGTGCCAGCAGAACCGCCGGGACAGGGGGCGAGGATACGCAGTATTTT.